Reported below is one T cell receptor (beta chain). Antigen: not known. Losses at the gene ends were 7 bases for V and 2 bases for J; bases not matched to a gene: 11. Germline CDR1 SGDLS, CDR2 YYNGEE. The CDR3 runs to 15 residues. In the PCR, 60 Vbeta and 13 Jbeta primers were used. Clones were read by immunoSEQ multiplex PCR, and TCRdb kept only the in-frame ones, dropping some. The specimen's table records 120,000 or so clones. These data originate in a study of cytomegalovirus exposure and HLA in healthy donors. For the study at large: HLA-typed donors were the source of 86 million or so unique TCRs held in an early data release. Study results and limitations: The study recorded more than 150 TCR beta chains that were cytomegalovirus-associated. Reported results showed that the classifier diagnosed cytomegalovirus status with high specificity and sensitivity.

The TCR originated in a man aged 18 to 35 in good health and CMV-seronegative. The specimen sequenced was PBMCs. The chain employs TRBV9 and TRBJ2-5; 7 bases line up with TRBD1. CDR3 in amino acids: CASGFSGTEQETQYF. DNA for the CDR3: TGTGCCAGCGGCTTCTCTGGGACAGAACAAGAGACCCAGTACTTC.